These 26 T cell receptor beta chains came from one sample sequenced in a study of blood T cell repertoires in COVID-19. Assay used: immunoSEQ multiplex PCR; TCRdb lists only in-frame clones, some missing. Counted here are around 130,000 clones, approximately 92% occurring once; the ten biggest clones make up approximately 27%. Sequenced sample: peripheral blood. These receptors were obtained from a man in his 70s with active or convalescent COVID-19.

The gene calls are TRBV27 and TRBJ1-6; 9 positions agree with TRBD1. Losses at the gene ends were 5 bases for V and 4 bases for J; bases not matched to a gene: 9. CDR3 length: 17 residues. The V gene's germline CDR1 is MNHEY and CDR2 SMNVEV (reference sequence). CDR3 sequence reads: CASSAGPGQGYNSPLHF. As DNA, the CDR3 is TGTGCCAGCAGTGCCGGCCCGGGACAGGGTTATAATTCACCCCTCCACTTT.

The chain uses TRBV28 and TRBJ1-2; 8 bases fit TRBD1. V shed 4 bases and J 6 bases; nucleotides not matched to a gene: 7. This CDR3 contains 14 residues. From germline, CDR1 is MDHEN and CDR2 SYDVKM. CDR3 residues: CASSSPYRGDGYTF. The CDR3 nucleotides read TGTGCCAGCAGTTCCCCATACAGGGGGGATGGCTACACCTTC.

This sequence joins TRBV2 and TRBJ1-1, with D perhaps matching TRBD1 (6 bases). Per the germline V gene, CDR1 is SNHLY and CDR2 is FYNNEI. The CDR3 sequence is 15 residues long. The V end was cut by 2 bases, the J end by 1 base, with 11 bases between. The CDR3 loop is CASSEQGLANTEAFF. CDR3 nucleotides: TGTGCCAGCAGTGAACAGGGGTTGGCGAACACTGAAGCTTTCTTT.

The rearrangement uses TRBV15 and TRBJ2-3, with TRBD2 identical over 7 bases. The length of the CDR3 is 15 residues. Per germline, CDR1 LNHNV and CDR2 YYDKDF (reference sequence). The V gene end was trimmed by 5 bases and the J gene end by 2 bases; junction bases not matched to a gene: 7. DNA of the CDR3: TGTGCCACCAGCCTTGGGGAGGGGCACACAGATACGCAGTATTTT. Residues: CATSLGEGHTDTQYF.

This chain uses TRBV2 with TRBJ2-4, with D possibly matching TRBD2 (5 bases). V lost 6 bases and J lost 11, with 11 bases in between. The V gene's germline CDR1 is SNHLY and CDR2 FYNNEI. This CDR3 comprises 11 residues. The CDR3 DNA follows: TGTGCCAGCAGCGAGGAGGTCCTTCAGTACTTC. Translation: CASSEEVLQYF. Full variable domain (remainder filled in from reference TRBV2 and TRBJ2-4): EPEVTQTPSHQVTQMGQEVILRCVPISNHLYFYWYRQILGQKVEFLVSFYNNEISEKSEIFDDQFSVERPDGSNFTLKIRSTKLEDSAMYFCASSEEVLQYFGAGTRLSVL.

J is TRBJ2-2 and V is TRBV19, with D perhaps matching TRBD2 (6 bases). The CDR3 loop spans 15 amino acids. Germline-derived CDR1 and CDR2 are LNHDA and SQIVND (reference sequence). Trimming pared 5 bases from V and 9 bases from J, leaving 19 bases between. Here the CDR3 DNA reads TGTGCCAGTAGTTCCCACTGGGAGGTGAACCGGGAGCTGTTTTTT. Its translation is CASSSHWEVNRELFF.

The chain recombines TRBV29-1 with TRBJ2-2; 7 positions agree with TRBD1. This CDR3 spans 14 amino acids. CDR1 and CDR2 (germline): SQVTM, ANQGSEA. V gave up 4 bases and J gave up 4 bases; unmatched junction bases: 6. Here the CDR3 DNA reads TGCAGCGTTGCCCGACAGGGACGCACCGGGGAGCTGTTTTTT. As protein: CSVARQGRTGELFF.

The gene calls are TRBV5-4 and TRBJ2-7; 8 bases agree with TRBD2. CDR3 size: 14 residues. J was trimmed by 1 base and V by 3 bases; bases with no gene match: 3. Germline-derived CDR1 and CDR2 are SGHNT and YYREEE (reference sequence). As DNA, the CDR3 is TGTGCCAGCAGCTCAGCGGGGGCTTCCTACGAGCAGTACTTC. Amino acids: CASSSAGASYEQYF.

This rearrangement joins TRBV28 to TRBJ1-2; TRBD1 agrees at 10 bases. The CDR3 spans 15 residues. Per germline, CDR1 MDHEN and CDR2 SYDVKM. Trimming cost V 7 bases and J 4 bases; bases outside gene matches: 9. Here the CDR3 DNA reads TGTGCCAGCAACGACCCGGGACAGGGGTCCTATGGCTACACCTTC. It yields the protein CASNDPGQGSYGYTF.

A single count supports this clone. The rearrangement uses TRBV7-9 and TRBJ2-1; 9 bases align to TRBD1. J gave up 9 bases and V 5 bases, and 11 bases lay outside the gene matches. CDR3 length equals 15 residues. Germline CDR1 SEHNR, CDR2 FQNEAQ (reference sequence). CDR3: CASSLPGQGGGEQFF. The CDR3 DNA reads TGTGCCAGCAGCCTACCGGGACAGGGAGGAGGTGAGCAGTTCTTC.

The V call is TRBV25-1, the J call TRBJ1-1; D remains unclear. The CDR3 spans 13 residues. Trimming took off 2 bases at V and 4 bases at J, with 8 bases between the two ends. Germline V gives CDR1 MGHDK, CDR2 SYGVNS. As DNA, the CDR3 is TGTGCCAGCAGTGAAGGGCAGAGCACTGAAGCTTTCTTT. It yields the protein CASSEGQSTEAFF.

The chain combines TRBV4-2 with TRBJ1-3; 7 nucleotides line up with TRBD1. There are 14 residues in the CDR3. V was clipped by 5 bases and J by 7 bases; unmatched bases: 8. Germline V gene lookup returns CDR1 LGHNA and CDR2 YNFKEQ. DNA for the CDR3: TGTGCCAGCAGCGACGGACAGGCGGGCAACACCATATATTTT. It specifies CASSDGQAGNTIYF.

The rearrangement joins TRBV5-1 to TRBJ2-2, with a tentative D call TRBD2 (5 bases). This CDR3 has 14 residues. The V gene lost 0 bases and the J gene lost 4 bases, with 7 bases spanning the gap. Germline CDR1 and CDR2: SGHRS and YFSETQ. CDR3 coding DNA: TGCGCCAGCAGCTTGGGCGGGTTCACCGGGGAGCTGTTTTTT. This encodes CASSLGGFTGELFF.

In this sample, this clone turned up once. The chain is built from TRBV30 and TRBJ1-6; 11 bases align to TRBD1. Trimming took 1 base from V and 10 from J; bases not matched to a gene: 3. Germline assignment: CDR1 GTSNPN and CDR2 SVGIG (reference sequence). The CDR3 is 14 residues long. The CDR3, as DNA: TGTGCCTGGAGTGGGACAGGGGGCGGATCACCCCTCCACTTT. Translating it yields CAWSGTGGGSPLHF.

The V gene is TRBV4-2, the J gene TRBJ2-5; 8 bases are shared with TRBD1. CDR3 length: 13 residues. The J segment lost 4 bases and the V segment lost 4 bases, leaving 2 bases of the junction unmatched. Germline V CDR1 and CDR2: LGHNA, YNFKEQ. The CDR3 reads CASSPTGGETQYF. The DNA for the CDR3 is TGTGCCAGCAGCCCCACAGGGGGAGAGACCCAGTACTTC.

In its sample, this clone was seen once. The V and J genes are TRBV7-2 and TRBJ2-1; D gene unclear. The CDR3 runs to 14 residues. Germline V gives CDR1 SGHTA, CDR2 FQGNSA. V was pared by 1 base and J by 4 bases, with 8 bases between. In DNA form, the CDR3 reads TGTGCCAGCAGCTTAGGACAAGGTTACAATGAGCAGTTCTTC. Translating gives CASSLGQGYNEQFF.

This chain links TRBV6-5 with TRBJ1-5; D is ambiguous. Germline V gene sequence: CDR1 MNHEY, CDR2 SVGAGI. The V gene lost 0 bases and the J gene lost 3 bases, with 9 bases spanning the gap. This CDR3 spans 15 amino acids. The CDR3 DNA is TGTGCCAGCAGTTACTCGCAAGCGTCCAATCAGCCCCAGCATTTT. Its protein is CASSYSQASNQPQHF.

The CDR3, as DNA: TGCGCCAGCAGCCCCGACAGGGGGAGCTACAATGAGCAGTTCTTC. It encodes CASSPDRGSYNEQFF. The chain employs TRBV5-1 and TRBJ2-1, with TRBD1 matching over 9 bases. Trimming at V came to 4 bases and at J to 3 bases, leaving 5 bases not matched to a gene. The CDR3 runs 15 residues. Germline assignment: CDR1 SGHRS and CDR2 YFSETQ.

This chain uses TRBV28 with TRBJ1-6; D remains unclear. V was shortened by 3 bases and J by 8 bases, with 17 bases between the two germline ends. CDR1 MDHEN and CDR2 SYDVKM come from the germline V gene. CDR3 length: 16 residues. CDR3 residues: CASSFSPMRSDSPLHF. DNA for the CDR3: TGTGCCAGCAGTTTTTCCCCGATGCGGTCGGATTCACCCCTCCACTTT.

This clone has just one count. The rearrangement joins TRBV3-1 (or the pseudogene TRBV3-2) to TRBJ2-1, with 10 bases lining up with TRBD2. Germline V CDR1 and CDR2: LGHDT, YNNKEL (reference sequence). V lost 2 bases, J lost 15 bases, and 13 bases stayed unmatched. CDR3 length: 15 amino acids. The CDR3 loop reads CASSQLRLAGLGRFF. The CDR3 DNA sequence: TGTGCCAGCAGCCAACTTAGACTAGCGGGTTTGGGTCGGTTCTTC.

This chain uses TRBV28 with TRBJ2-7; D is possibly TRBD1 (6 bases). CDR3 length: 12 residues. Germline V lookup: CDR1 MDHEN, CDR2 SYDVKM. Trimming took 6 bases from V and 5 from J, leaving 11 bases between them. The CDR3 sequence: CASSRTGNEQYF. The CDR3 coding sequence is TGTGCCAGCAGCCGAACAGGGAACGAGCAGTACTTC.

This sequence joins TRBV19 and TRBJ2-1; 8 nucleotides align to TRBD2. This CDR3 region has 16 residues. With 5 bases clipped from V and 2 bases from J, the junction kept 8 bases outside the gene matches. The germline V gene has CDR1 LNHDA and CDR2 SQIVND (reference sequence). As DNA, the CDR3 is TGTGCCAGTAGTCCCCAGCGGGAGTGGCCCTACAATGAGCAGTTCTTC. It encodes CASSPQREWPYNEQFF.

This rearrangement joins TRBV6-5 to TRBJ2-5; D is perhaps TRBD2 (6 bases). Germline loops: CDR1 MNHEY, CDR2 SVGAGI. V gave up 8 bases and J gave up 4 bases, with 11 bases separating them. The CDR3 totals 12 residues. The CDR3 spells CASRGNGETQYF. CDR3 sequence (DNA): TGTGCCAGCCGCGGGAATGGAGAGACCCAGTACTTC.

The rearrangement joins TRBV10-3 to TRBJ2-2, with 7 bases matching TRBD1. Per germline, CDR1 ENHRY and CDR2 SYGVKD. The CDR3 sequence is 14 residues long. With 4 bases clipped from V and 1 base from J, the junction kept 0 bases outside the gene matches. CDR3 sequence: CAISGDRNTGELFF. The CDR3 DNA reads as TGTGCCATCAGTGGGGACAGGAACACCGGGGAGCTGTTTTTT.

This clone was counted once. This rearrangement joins TRBV10-1 to TRBJ1-3, with 9 bases identical to TRBD1. CDR1 WNHNN and CDR2 SYGVQD come from the germline V gene (reference sequence). V lost 6 bases to trimming and J lost 0 bases; unmatched junction nucleotides: 3. The CDR3 is made up of 15 amino acids. For the CDR3, the DNA is TGCGCCAGCAGGGGGACAGGGAGCTCTGGAAACACCATATATTTT. Protein product: CASRGTGSSGNTIYF.

The J gene is TRBJ2-5, the V gene TRBV7-3; D is perhaps TRBD1 (7 bases). V lost 4 bases to trimming and J lost 4 bases, with 16 bases between them. The CDR3 is 15 amino acids. Germline assignment: CDR1 SGHTA and CDR2 FQGTGA. DNA for the CDR3: TGTGCCAGCAGCTCAAGGGGGGACAGCGGAGAGACCCAGTACTTC. As protein: CASSSRGDSGETQYF.